Sequencing of this T cell receptor beta chain was carried out in a study of blood T cell repertoires in COVID-19. Clones were sequenced by immunoSEQ multiplex PCR, and TCRdb holds only the in-frame ones, with some missing. The profile shows some 420,000 clones, roughly nine tenths of them singletons. The CDR3 covers 15 residues. CDR1 is MDHEN and CDR2 is SYDVKM in the germline V gene. The J segment lost 2 bases and the V segment lost 4 bases, leaving 7 bases of the junction unmatched. Among Cohort 3 donors, those recovered had two negative PCRs, clearance, or symptom resolution. This TCR was sampled from a young man who had recovered from COVID-19. The chain uses TRBV28 and TRBJ1-1; 7 nucleotides agree with TRBD1. The source material was PBMCs or T cells enriched from blood (not recorded which). The CDR3 is CASSSPGQKNTEAFF. CDR3 DNA: TGTGCCAGCAGTTCCCCGGGACAGAAAAACACTGAAGCTTTCTTT.